The rows below give T cell receptor beta chains drawn from one sample of a study of tumor-infiltrating lymphocytes in localized non-small cell lung cancer. The method was immunoSEQ multiplex PCR; TCRdb's version includes in-frame clones alone and lacks a portion of them. The top ten hold around 6% of the sample, which has tens of thousands of clones, around 75% seen once. Input material: lung tumor tissue. The source of these receptors is a human donor with non-small cell lung cancer. The CDR3 runs from the conserved cysteine through the conserved F or W. Fields, in order: J gene, clone size, D gene, V gene, CDR3 DNA, CDR3 protein. D genes are given only for firm matches. Size values are once, few and many counts, or a class for expanded clones, and some rows have none.

>TRBJ2-2|-|-|TRBV18
TGTGCCAGCCCCACAGGCGGCCAGAACACCGGGGAGCTGTTTTTT
CASPTGGQNTGELFF
>TRBJ2-2|-|-|TRBV23-1
TGCGCCAGCAGTCTAAGCGTAGGGCGGACGGAGAACACCGGGGAGCTGTTTTTT
CASSLSVGRTENTGELFF
>TRBJ1-5|-|-|TRBV10-3
TGTGCCATCACCGATGGGGGTGGTGAGCCCCAGCATTTT
CAITDGGGEPQHF
>TRBJ2-3|few|TRBD1|TRBV25-1
TGTGCCAGCAGTGATCAGGGTACAGGGGGCGCAGATACGCAGTATTTT
CASSDQGTGGADTQYF
>TRBJ1-1|-|-|TRBV7-9
TGTGCCAGCAGCTTATTCGGCCTGGAGGGAGAAGCTTTCTTT
CASSLFGLEGEAFF
>TRBJ1-5|-|-|TRBV2
TGTGCCAGCAGTGTGACCAGCAATCAGCCCCAGCATTTT
CASSVTSNQPQHF
>TRBJ2-2|-|-|TRBV7-2
TGTGCCAGCACCGTGCTTAAGGGAGGCACCGGGGAGCTGTTTTTT
CASTVLKGGTGELFF
>TRBJ2-1|-|TRBD1|TRBV18
TGTGCCAGCTCACCAGACAGGGGCAATGAGCAGTTCTTC
CASSPDRGNEQFF
>TRBJ1-3|-|-|TRBV5-6
TGTGCCAGCAGCAGGACGGGAAACTCTGGAAACACCATATATTTT
CASSRTGNSGNTIYF
>TRBJ1-4|-|-|TRBV7-2
TGTGCCAGCAGCTTTTTCGGACCGGGGTCAACTAATGAAAAACTGTTTTTT
CASSFFGPGSTNEKLFF
>TRBJ1-2|-|-|TRBV6-1
TGTGCCAGCAGTTTCCTGGGCACAGGGATGTATGGCTACACCTTC
CASSFLGTGMYGYTF
>TRBJ2-7|-|-|TRBV4-2
TGTGCCAGCAGCCAAGAGGCGAGGCTACCTACCTACGAGCAGTACTTC
CASSQEARLPTYEQYF
>TRBJ1-4|-|-|TRBV14
TGTGCCAGCAGCCGAATTAGTGAAAAACTGTTTTTT
CASSRISEKLFF
>TRBJ1-1|-|TRBD1|TRBV10-3
TGTGCCATCAGTGGGACAGGGACTGAAGCTTTCTTT
CAISGTGTEAFF
>TRBJ2-1|-|TRBD2|TRBV4-2
TGTGCCAGCACCTTTTCCCTAGCGGGGGGCGACAATGAGCAGTTCTTC
CASTFSLAGGDNEQFF
>TRBJ2-5|-|-|TRBV4-3
TGCGCCAGCAGCCAAGCGTTAACAACCGAGCAAGAGACCCAGTACTTC
CASSQALTTEQETQYF
>TRBJ2-7|-|-|TRBV14
TGTGCCAGCAGCCAAGATCAAATCCGGGAACCCTACGAGCAGTACTTC
CASSQDQIREPYEQYF
>TRBJ1-1|medium-sized|-|TRBV10-2
TGCGCCAGCAGCCGTCCCGGGACGGGGAACACTGAAGCTTTCTTT
CASSRPGTGNTEAFF
>TRBJ2-1|-|TRBD2|TRBV5-1
TGCGCCAGCAGCTCGGGGGGGCCGTACAATGAGCAGTTCTTC
CASSSGGPYNEQFF
>TRBJ2-7|-|TRBD1|TRBV5-6
TGTGCCAGCAGCTTGGGGCAGGGGGTTCGGAACGAGCAGTACTTC
CASSLGQGVRNEQYF
>TRBJ1-2|-|-|TRBV4-3
TGCGCCAGCAGCCAAGTACAGGGCGCATACCTCTATGGCTACACCTTC
CASSQVQGAYLYGYTF
>TRBJ1-3|-|-|TRBV5-5
TGTGCCAGCAGCTTGGTAGGATTTGCGCTACCTGGAAACACCATATATTTT
CASSLVGFALPGNTIYF
>TRBJ2-1|-|-|TRBV15
TGTGCCACCAGCAGAGATCGACTCGGCAATGAGCAGTTCTTC
CATSRDRLGNEQFF
>TRBJ1-6|-|-|TRBV18
TGTGCCAGCTCACCTAGAAGGGGCGATTCACCCCTCCACTTT
CASSPRRGDSPLHF
>TRBJ1-2|-|TRBD1|TRBV6-5
TGTGCCAGCAGTTACTCCGGGACAGGGGGCGCCTACACCTTC
CASSYSGTGGAYTF
>TRBJ1-3|once|TRBD1|TRBV29-1
TGCAGCGGCCAACAGGGGGGAGGAAACACCATATATTTT
CSGQQGGGNTIYF
>TRBJ2-3|-|-|TRBV6-1
TGTGCCAGCACTCCTACAAGAGGCACAGATACGCAGTATTTT
CASTPTRGTDTQYF
>TRBJ2-3|-|-|TRBV9
TGTGCCAGCAGCGTAGGGCCGGGGGATGGAATAGATACGCAGTATTTT
CASSVGPGDGIDTQYF
>TRBJ1-1|few|-|TRBV20-1
TGCAGTGCTGAACAGGGCACTGAAGCTTTCTTT
CSAEQGTEAFF
>TRBJ1-5|-|-|TRBV11-3
TGTGCCAGCAGCCTGGCGGCACAGGGCTGCAATCAGCCCCAGCATTTT
CASSLAAQGCNQPQHF
>TRBJ1-1|-|-|TRBV30
TGTGCCTGGAGCCGTCAGCTTGAGACTGAAGCTTTCTTT
CAWSRQLETEAFF
>TRBJ2-2|-|TRBD2|TRBV30
TGTGCCTGGAGAGCTAGCCTCGGGCTAGCGGGGGGGCCGACCGGGGAGCTGTTTTTT
CAWRASLGLAGGPTGELFF
>TRBJ1-5|-|-|TRBV5-6
TGTGCCAGCAGCTTTGGTTCGGGGTCAGGTCAGCCCCAGCATTTT
CASSFGSGSGQPQHF
>TRBJ1-1|-|TRBD1|TRBV7-8
TGTGCCAGCAGCTTCGACAGGGTTGGGGAAACTGAAGCTTTCTTT
CASSFDRVGETEAFF
>TRBJ1-3|few|-|TRBV28
TGTGCCAGCAGCCTACCCCAGGGTTTCTCTGGAAACACCATATATTTT
CASSLPQGFSGNTIYF
>TRBJ1-4|-|-|TRBV4-3
TGCGCCAGCAGCCAAGGTTTTAGGGAAAAACTGTTTTTT
CASSQGFREKLFF
>TRBJ1-1|few|-|TRBV4-3
TGCGCCAGCAGCCAAGATCTGGCGAACACTGAAGCTTTCTTT
CASSQDLANTEAFF
>TRBJ2-3|-|TRBD2|TRBV7-2
TGTGCCAGCAGCTTAAACCCGGGAGGCGGGACAGATACGCAGTATTTT
CASSLNPGGGTDTQYF
>TRBJ2-1|-|TRBD2|TRBV10-3
TGTGCCATCAGGACTAGCGGGGGGTCCTACAATGAGCAGTTCTTC
CAIRTSGGSYNEQFF
>TRBJ2-3|-|TRBD2|TRBV5-4
TGTGCCAGCAGCTCCTGGACGGGGGGGGCAGATACGCAGTATTTT
CASSSWTGGADTQYF
>TRBJ1-1|once|-|TRBV19
TGTGCCGCCACAGGATCGACTGAAGCTTTCTTT
CAATGSTEAFF
>TRBJ1-2|once|TRBD1|TRBV9
TGTGCCAGCAGCGTAGGGGACAGTAACTATGGCTACACCTTC
CASSVGDSNYGYTF
>TRBJ1-2|-|-|TRBV29-1
TGCAGCGTTGGCACTAACTATGGCTACACCTTC
CSVGTNYGYTF
>TRBJ2-5|-|TRBD1|TRBV7-2
TGTGCCAGCAGCTTAGCGCCTGGACAGGGGGCCTCTGGGGCCCAGTACTTC
CASSLAPGQGASGAQYF
>TRBJ1-6|-|-|TRBV6-6
TGTGCCAGCAGTTACGGTAGGGCAGATAATTCACCCCTCCACTTT
CASSYGRADNSPLHF
>TRBJ2-7|-|-|TRBV4-3
TGCGCCAGCAGCCAAGAGGGGGCGGGGGTTAGTTCCTACGAGCAGTACTTC
CASSQEGAGVSSYEQYF
>TRBJ2-7|-|-|TRBV4-3
TGCGCCAGCAGCCAAGAACTGCTTAGCGATCCACCCTACGAGCAGTACTTC
CASSQELLSDPPYEQYF
>TRBJ2-1|few|TRBD1|TRBV11-3
TGTGCCAGCAGCGTTCGCGACAGGGGACATGAGCAGTTCTTC
CASSVRDRGHEQFF
>TRBJ2-1|-|TRBD1|TRBV15
TGTGCCACCAGCAGAGTGATAACAGGGGACAATGAGCAGTTCTTC
CATSRVITGDNEQFF
>TRBJ2-2|few|TRBD2|TRBV5-1
TGCGCCAGCACGGCGGGGGGGAGCACCGGGGAGCTGTTTTTT
CASTAGGSTGELFF
>TRBJ2-7|-|-|TRBV4-3
TGCGCCAGCAGCCAAGAGATGTTAGACCAGCAGTACTTC
CASSQEMLDQQYF
>TRBJ2-1|-|TRBD2|TRBV5-1
TGCGCCAGCAGCACCTCTAGCGGTTCCAGAGAGCAGTTCTTC
CASSTSSGSREQFF
>TRBJ1-3|-|-|TRBV7-9
TGTGCCAGCAGCCAAGACACCAACCCCATATATTTT
CASSQDTNPIYF
>TRBJ1-1|-|-|TRBV6-5
TGTGCCAGCAGTTACTCGATTGAATTGAACACTGAAGCTTTCTTT
CASSYSIELNTEAFF
>TRBJ1-5|-|-|TRBV18
TGTGCCAGCTCACCAACAAGCAATCAGCCCCAGCATTTT
CASSPTSNQPQHF
>TRBJ2-7|few|TRBD1|TRBV30
TGTGCCTGGAGTGTATTTGCAGGGGGTGGATACGAGCAGTACTTC
CAWSVFAGGGYEQYF
>TRBJ2-7|-|-|TRBV10-3
TGTGCCATCGCGGACAGCTACGAGCAGTACTTC
CAIADSYEQYF
>TRBJ2-5|-|TRBD2|TRBV10-1
TGCGCCAGCAGTATGGGAGGGAAGGAGACCCAGTACTTC
CASSMGGKETQYF
>TRBJ1-1|-|-|TRBV19
TGTGCCAGTACAGGGAGTACTGAAGCTTTCTTT
CASTGSTEAFF
>TRBJ2-3|-|-|TRBV7-2
TGTGCCAGCAGACGAGAAGATACGCAGTATTTT
CASRREDTQYF